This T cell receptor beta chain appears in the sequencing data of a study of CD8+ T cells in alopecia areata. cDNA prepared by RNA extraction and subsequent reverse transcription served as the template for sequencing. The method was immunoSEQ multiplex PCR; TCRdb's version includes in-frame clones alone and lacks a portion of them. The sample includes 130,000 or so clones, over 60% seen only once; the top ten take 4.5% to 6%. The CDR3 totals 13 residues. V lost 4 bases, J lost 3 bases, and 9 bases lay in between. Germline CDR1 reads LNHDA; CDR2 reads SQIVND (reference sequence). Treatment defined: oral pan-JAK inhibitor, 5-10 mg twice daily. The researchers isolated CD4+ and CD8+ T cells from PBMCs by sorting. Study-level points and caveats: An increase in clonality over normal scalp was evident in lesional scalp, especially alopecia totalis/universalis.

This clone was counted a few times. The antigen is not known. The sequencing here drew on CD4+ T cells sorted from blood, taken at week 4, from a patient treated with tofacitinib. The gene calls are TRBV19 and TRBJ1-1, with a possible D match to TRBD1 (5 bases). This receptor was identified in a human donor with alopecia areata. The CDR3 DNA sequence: TGTGCCAGTAGTACGGGGGGGGACACTGAAGCTTTCTTT. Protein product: CASSTGGDTEAFF.